Presented here are 28 T cell receptor beta chains from one specimen sequenced in a study of CD4 T cells in relation to SARS-CoV-2 and coronaviruses. Repertoires were generated with immunoSEQ multiplex PCR, while TCRdb's copy carries only in-frame clones and drops some. This table has some 11,000 clones, around 86% appearing once. Specimen: naive CD4+ T cells from PBMCs. The subset: naive CD4+ T cells isolated by negative enrichment. The receptors stem from an adult with COVID-19.

The genes are TRBV11-2 and TRBJ2-1; 12 bases agree with TRBD2. This CDR3 has 15 residues. Germline V gene data show CDR1 as SGHAT and CDR2 as FQNNGV. V lost 5 bases, J lost 5 bases, and 4 bases stayed unmatched. CDR3 sequence reads: CASSGGLAGNNEQFF. The CDR3 DNA is TGTGCCAGCAGCGGCGGACTAGCGGGAAACAATGAGCAGTTCTTC.

This sequence joins TRBV6-6 and TRBJ2-7; 7 bases fit TRBD1. With 6 bases clipped from V and 2 bases from J, the junction kept 7 bases outside the gene matches. This CDR3 is 14 amino acids long. The germline V gene encodes CDR1 MNHNY and CDR2 SVGAGI (reference sequence). CDR3 sequence: CASRPGTDPYEQYF. DNA of the CDR3: TGTGCCAGCAGACCCGGGACAGATCCCTACGAGCAGTACTTC.

The chain couples TRBV4-1 to TRBJ1-5, with TRBD1 as a possible D gene (5 bases). Deletions cut 0 bases from V and 9 bases from J, with 15 bases between. CDR1 is MGHRA and CDR2 is YSYEKL in the germline V gene. The CDR3 extends over 15 amino acids. The CDR3, as DNA: TGCGCCAGCAGCCAAGAGGGGGATACCGCGAGGCCCCAGCATTTT. Translation gives CASSQEGDTARPQHF.

This clone was observed a single time. The V and J genes are TRBV6-5 and TRBJ2-5, with TRBD2 matching 8 bases. Germline values: CDR1 MNHEY, CDR2 SVGAGI. Losses at the gene ends were 7 bases for V and 0 bases for J; bases not matched to a gene: 4. The length of the CDR3 is 14 residues. Here the CDR3 reads CASTGGMYQETQYF. The CDR3 bases are TGTGCCAGCACGGGGGGGATGTACCAAGAGACCCAGTACTTC.

This chain uses TRBV18 with TRBJ1-6, with 9 nucleotides matching TRBD1. The V gene end was trimmed by 2 bases and the J gene end by 7 bases; junction bases not matched to a gene: 6. CDR3 length: 16 residues. Germline CDR1 and CDR2: KGHSH and LQKENI. This CDR3 is CASSPAGTGSNSPLHF. The CDR3 DNA reads TGTGCCAGCTCACCAGCCGGGACAGGGTCCAATTCACCCCTCCACTTT.

This chain joins TRBV4-2 and TRBJ2-2, with TRBD2 matching over 8 bases. This CDR3 has 19 amino acids. The V gene end was trimmed by 0 bases and the J gene end by 3 bases; junction bases not matched to a gene: 12. Germline CDR1 is LGHNA and CDR2 is YNFKEQ. CDR3 residues: CASSQERGQRGTYTGELFF. DNA for the CDR3: TGTGCCAGCAGCCAAGAACGGGGCCAGCGGGGGACCTACACCGGGGAGCTGTTTTTT.

The V call is TRBV6-5, the J call TRBJ2-2; D is unclear. V was cut by 6 bases and J by 3 bases, with 5 bases left in between. This CDR3 contains 12 residues. The V gene's germline CDR1 is MNHEY and CDR2 SVGAGI. The CDR3 bases are TGTGCCAGCAGCCGGGACACCGGGGAGCTGTTTTTT. Protein: CASSRDTGELFF.

The V call is TRBV6-6, the J call TRBJ2-7; 13 nucleotides align to TRBD2. The CDR3 loop spans 14 amino acids. Looked up from germline, CDR1 is MNHNY and CDR2 is SVGAGI (reference sequence). The ends lost 9 bases at V and 1 base at J; junction bases unmatched: 3. The chain's CDR3 is CASRTSGGSYEQYF. The CDR3 nucleotides are TGTGCCAGTAGGACTAGCGGGGGTTCCTACGAGCAGTACTTC.

The chain has TRBV5-4 and TRBJ2-7; D gene uncertain. This CDR3 has 15 residues. The V end lost 3 bases, the J end lost 3 bases, and 16 bases lay between the germline ends. Germline CDR1 and CDR2: SGHNT and YYREEE (reference sequence). CDR3 amino acids: CASSSVRSGDYEQYF. As DNA, the CDR3 is TGTGCCAGCAGCTCCGTCCGGTCCGGTGACTACGAGCAGTACTTC.

The chain couples TRBV5-1 to TRBJ2-1; 11 nucleotides agree with TRBD2. The V gene end was trimmed by 4 bases and the J gene end by 3 bases; junction bases not matched to a gene: 9. This CDR3 comprises 17 residues. Germline lookup yields CDR1 SGHRS and CDR2 YFSETQ. CDR3 residues: CASSIGLAGTIYNEQFF. CDR3 DNA sequence: TGCGCCAGCAGCATAGGACTAGCGGGCACCATCTACAATGAGCAGTTCTTC.

The rearrangement joins TRBV24-1 to TRBJ1-1; TRBD1 is a possible D gene (6 bases). This CDR3 is built from 13 residues. Germline V gene lookup returns CDR1 KGHDR and CDR2 SFDVKD. V was clipped by 3 bases and J by 8 bases, with 12 bases between them. CDR3 bases: TGTGCCACCAGTGATCCGACAGGAGCCGAAGCTTTCTTT. Translation gives CATSDPTGAEAFF.

The rearrangement uses TRBV4-1 and TRBJ2-7; 9 bases fit TRBD1. Germline values: CDR1 MGHRA, CDR2 YSYEKL. Germline trimming cut 5 bases from V and 5 bases from J; bases unmatched to any gene: 7. CDR3 size: 14 residues. CDR3 loop: CASSLQGASNEQYF. The DNA for the CDR3 is TGCGCCAGCAGCTTACAGGGGGCTTCGAACGAGCAGTACTTC.

This chain connects TRBV3-1 (or the pseudogene TRBV3-2) to TRBJ2-3, with 14 bases that match TRBD2. Germline V lookup: CDR1 LGHDT, CDR2 YNNKEL (reference sequence). The CDR3 runs to 21 residues. Trimming at V came to 4 bases and at J to 8 bases, leaving 23 bases not matched to a gene. The CDR3 is CASSRETGTSGGWSTEGTQYF. The CDR3 region has the DNA TGTGCCAGCAGCCGAGAAACCGGGACTAGCGGGGGCTGGAGCACAGAAGGTACGCAGTATTTT.

The chain joins TRBV28 to TRBJ1-2; 11 nucleotides line up with TRBD1. Germline V gene lookup returns CDR1 MDHEN and CDR2 SYDVKM. The CDR3 runs 14 residues. V was pared by 6 bases and J by 7 bases, with 7 bases of the junction left unmatched. In DNA, the CDR3 is TGTGCCAGCAGAACCTCCGGGACAGGGGGTGGCTACACCTTC. Protein product: CASRTSGTGGGYTF.

The chain links TRBV14 to TRBJ2-5; 11 bases line up with TRBD2. The germline V gene has CDR1 SGHDN and CDR2 FVKESK. The CDR3 consists of 17 residues. V was pared by 0 bases and J by 4 bases, with 7 bases of the junction left unmatched. CDR3 coding DNA: TGTGCCAGCAGCCAAGAAAGAAGGCTAGCGGGGGGAGAGACCCAGTACTTC. It translates to CASSQERRLAGGETQYF.

The V call is TRBV21-1, the J call TRBJ2-5. TRBV21-1 counts as a pseudogene. This CDR3 contains 17 residues. The CDR3 protein is CASSKPYGERDQETQYF. The CDR3 DNA reads as TGTGCCAGCAGCAAGCCATATGGGGAACGGGACCAAGAGACCCAGTACTTC.

This clone has only a few counts. The V call is TRBV2, the J call TRBJ1-1; D remains ambiguous. This CDR3 comprises 11 residues. V shed 7 bases and J shed 2 bases, with 5 bases lying between them. Germline assignment: CDR1 SNHLY and CDR2 FYNNEI. The CDR3 DNA sequence: TGTGCCAGCACGATTAACACTGAAGCTTTCTTT. Translation gives CASTINTEAFF.

The gene calls are TRBV30 and TRBJ2-2, with unresolved D. With 4 bases removed from V and 0 bases from J, the gap between germline ends came to 12 bases. The CDR3 contains 15 residues. Germline CDR1 is GTSNPN and CDR2 is SVGIG (reference sequence). CDR3 residues: CAWNGRRTNTGELFF. CDR3 DNA sequence: TGTGCCTGGAACGGAAGACGGACGAACACCGGGGAGCTGTTTTTT.

As for this clone: Other DNA sequences in the same sample also yield this CDR3. V is TRBV18 and J is TRBJ2-5; no reliable D call. Trimming stripped 2 bases from V and 3 bases from J, with 4 bases between. This CDR3 comprises 12 residues. Germline-derived CDR1 and CDR2 are KGHSH and LQKENI. CDR3 protein: CASSPGKETQYF. The CDR3 DNA sequence: TGTGCCAGCTCACCAGGGAAAGAGACCCAGTACTTC.

The J gene is TRBJ2-5, the V gene TRBV29-1; D remains ambiguous. The ends were cut back, 5 bases at V and 5 bases at J, with 9 bases in the middle. CDR1 SQVTM and CDR2 ANQGSEA come from the germline V gene. The CDR3 is 11 amino acids. CDR3 DNA sequence: TGCAGCGTTCGAGTGGGGGAGACCCAGTACTTC. Protein sequence: CSVRVGETQYF.

The chain carries TRBV24-1 and TRBJ2-3; 7 nucleotides align to TRBD1. V was clipped by 9 bases and J by 6 bases; unmatched bases: 14. The CDR3 is made up of 15 amino acids. The V gene's germline CDR1 is KGHDR and CDR2 SFDVKD. The CDR3, as DNA: TGTGCCACCCCCACCACCGACAGGGATTCGGATACGCAGTATTTT. Its translation is CATPTTDRDSDTQYF.

The genes are TRBV12-3 or TRBV12-4 and TRBJ1-2, with TRBD1 as a possible D gene (6 bases). There are 12 residues in the CDR3. Between the trimmed V and J ends, which lost 6 bases and 2 bases, there was a span of 7 bases. Here the CDR3 DNA reads TGTGCCAGCAGCGGACAGAACTATGGCTACACCTTC. Encoded protein: CASSGQNYGYTF.

V usage is TRBV5-1 and J usage is TRBJ2-1; D gene ambiguous. Trimming pared 4 bases from V and 0 bases from J, leaving 20 bases between. The CDR3 loop spans 18 amino acids. Germline CDR1 and CDR2: SGHRS and YFSETQ. The CDR3 is CASSQSWRGTSSYNEQFF. The CDR3 nucleotides read TGCGCCAGCAGCCAATCCTGGCGTGGCACGAGCTCCTACAATGAGCAGTTCTTC.

This clone was detected only a few times. This chain links TRBV19 with TRBJ2-2; 10 bases agree with TRBD1. J was trimmed by 7 bases and V by 6 bases; bases with no gene match: 5. Per the germline V gene, CDR1 is LNHDA and CDR2 is SQIVND (reference sequence). The CDR3 totals 14 residues. As DNA, the CDR3 is TGTGCCAGTAGGACAGGGGGCTGGATCGGGGAGCTGTTTTTT. Translated: CASRTGGWIGELFF.

This rearrangement joins TRBV6-1 to TRBJ2-5; possible D gene TRBD1, 5 bases. V gave up 6 bases and J gave up 5 bases, with 7 bases separating them. The germline V gene has CDR1 MNHNS and CDR2 SASEGT. CDR3 size: 11 residues. CDR3 sequence (DNA): TGTGCCAGCAGCTCAGGGGAGACCCAGTACTTC. Protein: CASSSGETQYF.

The chain has TRBV15 and TRBJ1-5, with D possibly being TRBD1 (5 bases). Germline V lookup: CDR1 LNHNV, CDR2 YYDKDF (reference sequence). CDR3 length: 17 amino acids. V was cut by 0 bases and J by 4 bases, with 16 bases left in between. CDR3 residues: CATSRDPPNRNNQPQHF. Written as DNA, the CDR3 is TGTGCCACCAGCAGAGACCCCCCTAACAGGAATAATCAGCCCCAGCATTTT.

The chain has TRBV6-5 and TRBJ1-1, with 9 positions matching TRBD1. The CDR3 covers 16 residues. Per the germline V gene, CDR1 is MNHEY and CDR2 is SVGAGI. V lost 4 bases and J lost 6; bases outside the gene matches: 12. The CDR3 is CASSSRDREVVAEAFF. The CDR3 region has the DNA TGTGCCAGCAGTTCCCGGGACAGGGAGGTGGTGGCTGAAGCTTTCTTT.

This clone was found once. The V and J genes are TRBV25-1 and TRBJ2-7; 10 bases agree with TRBD1. This CDR3 is built from 12 residues. V trimming: 7 bases; J trimming: 5 bases; junction bases outside the gene matches: 2. Per germline, CDR1 MGHDK and CDR2 SYGVNS. CDR3 nucleotides: TGTGCCAGCACGACAGGGGGCGACGAGCAGTACTTC. This gives the protein CASTTGGDEQYF.